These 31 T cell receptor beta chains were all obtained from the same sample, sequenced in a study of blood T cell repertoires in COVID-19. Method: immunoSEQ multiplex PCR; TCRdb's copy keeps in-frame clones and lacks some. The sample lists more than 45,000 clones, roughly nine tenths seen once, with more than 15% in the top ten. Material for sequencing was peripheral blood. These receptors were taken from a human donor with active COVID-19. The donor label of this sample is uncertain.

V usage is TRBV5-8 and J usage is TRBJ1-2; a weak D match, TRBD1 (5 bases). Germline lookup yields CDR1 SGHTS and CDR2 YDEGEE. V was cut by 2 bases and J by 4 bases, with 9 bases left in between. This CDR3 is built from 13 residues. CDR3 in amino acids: CASSFAQAYGYTF. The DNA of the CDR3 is TGTGCCAGCAGCTTTGCACAGGCCTATGGCTACACCTTC.

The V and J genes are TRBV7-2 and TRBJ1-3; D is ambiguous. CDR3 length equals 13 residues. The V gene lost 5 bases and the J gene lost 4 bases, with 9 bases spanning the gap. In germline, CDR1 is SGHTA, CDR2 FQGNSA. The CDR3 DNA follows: TGTGCCAGCAGCCGGACTGAAGGAAACACCATATATTTT. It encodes CASSRTEGNTIYF.

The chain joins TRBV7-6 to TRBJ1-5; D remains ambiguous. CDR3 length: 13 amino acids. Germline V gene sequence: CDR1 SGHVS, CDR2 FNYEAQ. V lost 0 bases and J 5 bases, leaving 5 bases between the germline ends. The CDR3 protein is CASSLARYQPQHF. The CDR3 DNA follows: TGTGCCAGCAGCTTAGCGAGATATCAGCCCCAGCATTTT.

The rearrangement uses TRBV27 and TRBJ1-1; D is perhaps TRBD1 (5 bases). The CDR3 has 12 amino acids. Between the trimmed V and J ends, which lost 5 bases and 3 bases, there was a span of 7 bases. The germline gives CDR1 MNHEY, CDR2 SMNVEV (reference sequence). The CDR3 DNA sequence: TGTGCCAGCAGTGGGGGGTACACTGAAGCTTTCTTT. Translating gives CASSGGYTEAFF.

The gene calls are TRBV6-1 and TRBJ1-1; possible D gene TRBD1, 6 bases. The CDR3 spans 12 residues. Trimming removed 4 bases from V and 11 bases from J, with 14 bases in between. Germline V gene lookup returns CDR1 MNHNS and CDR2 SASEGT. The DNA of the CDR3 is TGTGCCAGCAGTGCCGGGACATTGGGGGCTTTCTTT. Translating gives CASSAGTLGAFF.

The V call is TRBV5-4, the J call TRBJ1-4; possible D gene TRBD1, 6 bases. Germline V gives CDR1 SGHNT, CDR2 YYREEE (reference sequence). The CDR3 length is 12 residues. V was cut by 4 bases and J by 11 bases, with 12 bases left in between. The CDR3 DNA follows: TGTGCCAGCAGCCGAAACAGGGAGAAACTGTTTTTT. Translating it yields CASSRNREKLFF.

The CDR3 DNA is TGTGCCAGCAGCTTAGGGGGGGACACTGAAGCTTTCTTT. Protein sequence: CASSLGGDTEAFF. The genes are TRBV7-9 and TRBJ1-1; maybe TRBD1 (5 bases). The CDR3 has 13 amino acids. Deletions cut 1 base from V and 3 bases from J, with 6 bases between. CDR1 SEHNR and CDR2 FQNEAQ come from the germline V gene (reference sequence).

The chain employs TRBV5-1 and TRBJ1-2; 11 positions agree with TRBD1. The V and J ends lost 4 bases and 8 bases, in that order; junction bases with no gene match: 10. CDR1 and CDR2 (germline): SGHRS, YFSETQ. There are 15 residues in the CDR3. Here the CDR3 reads CASSAGAGTGGGYTF. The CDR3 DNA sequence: TGCGCCAGCAGCGCGGGGGCCGGGACAGGGGGAGGCTACACCTTC.

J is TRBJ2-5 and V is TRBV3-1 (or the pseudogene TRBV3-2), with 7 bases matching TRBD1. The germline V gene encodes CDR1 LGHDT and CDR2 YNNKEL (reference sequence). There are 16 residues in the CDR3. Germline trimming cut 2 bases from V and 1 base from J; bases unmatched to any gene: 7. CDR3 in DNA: TGTGCCAGCAGCCAACGGACCGGGACAGTCCAAGAGACCCAGTACTTC. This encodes CASSQRTGTVQETQYF.

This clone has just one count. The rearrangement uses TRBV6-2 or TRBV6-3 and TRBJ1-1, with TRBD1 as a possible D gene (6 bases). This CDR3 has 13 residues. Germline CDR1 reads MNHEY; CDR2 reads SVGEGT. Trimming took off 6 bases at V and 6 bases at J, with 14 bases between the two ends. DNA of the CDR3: TGTGCCAGCAGCCTACGACGGACAGCTGAAGCTTTCTTT. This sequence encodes CASSLRRTAEAFF.

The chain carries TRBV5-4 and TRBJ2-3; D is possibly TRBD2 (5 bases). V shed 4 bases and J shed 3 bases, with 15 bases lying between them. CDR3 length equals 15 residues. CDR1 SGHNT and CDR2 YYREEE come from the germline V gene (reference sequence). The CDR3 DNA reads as TGTGCCAGCAGCCCGTCGAGGGCGAGGACAGATACGCAGTATTTT. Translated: CASSPSRARTDTQYF.

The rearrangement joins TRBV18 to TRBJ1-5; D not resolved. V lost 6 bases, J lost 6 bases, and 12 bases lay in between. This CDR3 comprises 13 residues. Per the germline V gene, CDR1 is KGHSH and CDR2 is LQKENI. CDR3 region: CASSPDMGQPQHF. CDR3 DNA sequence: TGTGCCAGCTCCCCCGACATGGGTCAGCCCCAGCATTTT.

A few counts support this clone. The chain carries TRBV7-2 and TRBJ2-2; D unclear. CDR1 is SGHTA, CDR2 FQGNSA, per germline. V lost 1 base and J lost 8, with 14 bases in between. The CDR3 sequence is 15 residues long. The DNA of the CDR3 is TGTGCCAGCAGCTTAGAAGTCGGGTCCCCTGGGGAGCTGTTTTTT. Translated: CASSLEVGSPGELFF.

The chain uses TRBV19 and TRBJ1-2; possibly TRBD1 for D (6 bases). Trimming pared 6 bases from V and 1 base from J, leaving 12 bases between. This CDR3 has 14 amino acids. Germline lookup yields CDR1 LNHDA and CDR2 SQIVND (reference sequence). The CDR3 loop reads CASSPGVGNYGYTF. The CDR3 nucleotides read TGTGCCAGTAGCCCAGGGGTCGGTAACTATGGCTACACCTTC.

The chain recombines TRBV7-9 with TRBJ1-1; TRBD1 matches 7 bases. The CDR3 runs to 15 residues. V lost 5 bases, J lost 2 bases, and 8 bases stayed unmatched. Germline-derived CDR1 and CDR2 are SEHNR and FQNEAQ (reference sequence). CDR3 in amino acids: CASSLRQGPNTEAFF. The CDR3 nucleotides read TGTGCCAGCAGCCTTCGACAGGGCCCTAACACTGAAGCTTTCTTT.

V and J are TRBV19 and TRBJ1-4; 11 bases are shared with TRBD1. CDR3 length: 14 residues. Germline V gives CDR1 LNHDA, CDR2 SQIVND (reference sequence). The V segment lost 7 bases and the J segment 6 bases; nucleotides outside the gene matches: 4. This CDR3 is CASIRTGGDEKLFF. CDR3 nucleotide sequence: TGTGCCAGTATTCGGACAGGGGGCGATGAAAAACTGTTTTTT.

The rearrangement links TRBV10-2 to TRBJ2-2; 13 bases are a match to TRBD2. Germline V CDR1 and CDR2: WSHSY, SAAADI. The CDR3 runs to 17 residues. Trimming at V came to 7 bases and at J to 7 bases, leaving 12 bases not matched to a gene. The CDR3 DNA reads TGCGCCAGCACCCCAACTAGCGGGGGGGCGGTACTCGGGGAGCTGTTTTTT. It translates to CASTPTSGGAVLGELFF.

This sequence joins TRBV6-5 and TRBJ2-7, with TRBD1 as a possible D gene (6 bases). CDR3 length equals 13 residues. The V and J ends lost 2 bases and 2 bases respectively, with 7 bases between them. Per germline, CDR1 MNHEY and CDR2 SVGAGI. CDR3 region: CASSYGQPYEQYF. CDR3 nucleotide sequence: TGTGCCAGCAGTTACGGACAGCCCTACGAGCAGTACTTC.

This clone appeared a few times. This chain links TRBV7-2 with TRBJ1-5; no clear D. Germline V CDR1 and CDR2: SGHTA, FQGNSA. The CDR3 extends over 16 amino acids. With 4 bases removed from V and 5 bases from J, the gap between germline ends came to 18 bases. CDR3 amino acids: CASSSPGDAAYQPQHF. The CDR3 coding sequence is TGTGCCAGCAGCTCCCCGGGTGATGCCGCCTATCAGCCCCAGCATTTT.

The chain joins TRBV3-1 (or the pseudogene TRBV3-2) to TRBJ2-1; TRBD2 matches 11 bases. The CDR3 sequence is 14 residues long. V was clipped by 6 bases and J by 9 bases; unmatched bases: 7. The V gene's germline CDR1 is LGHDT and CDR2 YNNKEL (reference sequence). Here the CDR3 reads CASSIAGGRGEQFF. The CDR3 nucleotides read TGTGCCAGCAGTATAGCGGGGGGGAGGGGTGAGCAGTTCTTC.

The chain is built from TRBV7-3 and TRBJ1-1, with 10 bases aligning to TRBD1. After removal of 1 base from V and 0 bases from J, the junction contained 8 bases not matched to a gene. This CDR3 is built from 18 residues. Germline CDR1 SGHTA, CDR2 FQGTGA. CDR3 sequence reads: CASSLRSGTGALNTEAFF. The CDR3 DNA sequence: TGTGCCAGCAGCTTAAGGTCCGGGACAGGGGCGCTGAACACTGAAGCTTTCTTT.

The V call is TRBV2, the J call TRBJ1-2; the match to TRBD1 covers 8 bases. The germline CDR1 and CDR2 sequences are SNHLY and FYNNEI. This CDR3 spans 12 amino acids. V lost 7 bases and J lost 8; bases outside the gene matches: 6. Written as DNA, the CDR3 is TGTGCCAGCAATCAGGGGGCGCGAGGCTACACCTTC. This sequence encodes CASNQGARGYTF.

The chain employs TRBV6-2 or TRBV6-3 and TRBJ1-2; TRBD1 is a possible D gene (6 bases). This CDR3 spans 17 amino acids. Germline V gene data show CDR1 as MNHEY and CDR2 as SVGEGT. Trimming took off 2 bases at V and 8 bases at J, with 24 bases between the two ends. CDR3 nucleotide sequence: TGTGCCAGCAGTTACCGGTCGGGCAGGGGCGGAGCGCTCGGCTACACCTTC. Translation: CASSYRSGRGGALGYTF.

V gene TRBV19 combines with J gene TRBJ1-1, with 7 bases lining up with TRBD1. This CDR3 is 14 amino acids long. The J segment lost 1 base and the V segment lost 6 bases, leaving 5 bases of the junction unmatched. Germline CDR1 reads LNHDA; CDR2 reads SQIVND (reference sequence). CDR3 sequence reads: CASSWTGENTEAFF. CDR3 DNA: TGTGCCAGTAGCTGGACAGGCGAGAACACTGAAGCTTTCTTT.

The CDR3 region has the DNA TGCGCCAGCAGCAGGGGACAGGGTGAAATCGAGAAGACCCAGTACTTC. It codes for CASSRGQGEIEKTQYF. The V call is TRBV5-1, the J call TRBJ2-5, with 9 nucleotides matching TRBD1. The germline V gene encodes CDR1 SGHRS and CDR2 YFSETQ. V shed 4 bases and J 6 bases; nucleotides not matched to a gene: 13. This CDR3 is built from 16 residues.

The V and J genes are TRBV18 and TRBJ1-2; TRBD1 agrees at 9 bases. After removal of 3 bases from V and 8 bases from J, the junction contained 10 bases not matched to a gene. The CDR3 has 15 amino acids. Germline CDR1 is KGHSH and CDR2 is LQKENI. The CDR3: CASSPRQGDVFGYTF. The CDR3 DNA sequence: TGTGCCAGCTCACCCAGACAGGGGGACGTATTCGGCTACACCTTC.

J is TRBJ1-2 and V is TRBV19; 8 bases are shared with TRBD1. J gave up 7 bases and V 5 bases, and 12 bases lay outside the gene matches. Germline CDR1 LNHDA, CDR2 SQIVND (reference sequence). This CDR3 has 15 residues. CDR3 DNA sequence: TGTGCCAGTAGTGCGGACAGGGCCTCTCCTAGTGGCTACACCTTC. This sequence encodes CASSADRASPSGYTF. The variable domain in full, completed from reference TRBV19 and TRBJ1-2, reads DGGITQSPKYLFRKEGQNVTLSCEQNLNHDAMYWYRQDPGQGLRLIYYSQIVNDFQKGDIAEGYSVSREKKESFPLTVTSAQKNPTAFYLCASSADRASPSGYTFGSGTRLTVV.

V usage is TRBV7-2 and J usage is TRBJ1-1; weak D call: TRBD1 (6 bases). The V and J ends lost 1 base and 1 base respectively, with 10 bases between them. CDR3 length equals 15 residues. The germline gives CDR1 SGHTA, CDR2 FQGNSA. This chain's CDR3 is CASSLEGDENTEAFF. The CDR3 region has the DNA TGTGCCAGCAGCTTAGAGGGGGATGAGAACACTGAAGCTTTCTTT.

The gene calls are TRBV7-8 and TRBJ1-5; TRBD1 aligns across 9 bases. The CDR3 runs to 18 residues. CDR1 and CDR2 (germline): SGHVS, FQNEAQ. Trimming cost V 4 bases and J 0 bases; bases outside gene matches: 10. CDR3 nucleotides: TGTGCCAGCAGCTCAATTATCCGGACAGGGGTTAGCAATCAGCCCCAGCATTTT. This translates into CASSSIIRTGVSNQPQHF.

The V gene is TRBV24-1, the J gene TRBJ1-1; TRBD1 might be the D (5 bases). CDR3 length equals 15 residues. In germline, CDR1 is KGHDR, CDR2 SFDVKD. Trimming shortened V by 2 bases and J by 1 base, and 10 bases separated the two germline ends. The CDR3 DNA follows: TGTGCCACCAGTGATTCGAGGGGAGGGAACACTGAAGCTTTCTTT. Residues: CATSDSRGGNTEAFF.

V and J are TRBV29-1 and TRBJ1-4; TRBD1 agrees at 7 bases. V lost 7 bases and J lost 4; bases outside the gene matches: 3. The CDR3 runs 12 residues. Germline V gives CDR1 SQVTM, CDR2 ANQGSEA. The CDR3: CSGRGVNEKLFF. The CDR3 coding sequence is TGCAGCGGCAGGGGGGTTAATGAAAAACTGTTTTTT.